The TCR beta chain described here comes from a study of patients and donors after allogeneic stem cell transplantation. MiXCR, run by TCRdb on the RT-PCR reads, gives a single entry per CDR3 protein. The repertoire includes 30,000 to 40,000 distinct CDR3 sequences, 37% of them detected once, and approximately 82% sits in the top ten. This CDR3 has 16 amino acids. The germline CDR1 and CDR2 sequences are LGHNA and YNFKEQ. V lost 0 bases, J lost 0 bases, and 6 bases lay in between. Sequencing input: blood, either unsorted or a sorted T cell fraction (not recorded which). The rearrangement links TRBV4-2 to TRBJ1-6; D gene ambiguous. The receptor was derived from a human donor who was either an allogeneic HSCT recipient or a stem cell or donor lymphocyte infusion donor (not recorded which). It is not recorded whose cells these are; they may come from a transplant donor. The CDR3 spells CASSQDSSSYNSPLHF. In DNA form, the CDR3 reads TGTGCCAGCAGCCAAGATAGCAGCTCCTATAATTCACCCCTCCACTTT.